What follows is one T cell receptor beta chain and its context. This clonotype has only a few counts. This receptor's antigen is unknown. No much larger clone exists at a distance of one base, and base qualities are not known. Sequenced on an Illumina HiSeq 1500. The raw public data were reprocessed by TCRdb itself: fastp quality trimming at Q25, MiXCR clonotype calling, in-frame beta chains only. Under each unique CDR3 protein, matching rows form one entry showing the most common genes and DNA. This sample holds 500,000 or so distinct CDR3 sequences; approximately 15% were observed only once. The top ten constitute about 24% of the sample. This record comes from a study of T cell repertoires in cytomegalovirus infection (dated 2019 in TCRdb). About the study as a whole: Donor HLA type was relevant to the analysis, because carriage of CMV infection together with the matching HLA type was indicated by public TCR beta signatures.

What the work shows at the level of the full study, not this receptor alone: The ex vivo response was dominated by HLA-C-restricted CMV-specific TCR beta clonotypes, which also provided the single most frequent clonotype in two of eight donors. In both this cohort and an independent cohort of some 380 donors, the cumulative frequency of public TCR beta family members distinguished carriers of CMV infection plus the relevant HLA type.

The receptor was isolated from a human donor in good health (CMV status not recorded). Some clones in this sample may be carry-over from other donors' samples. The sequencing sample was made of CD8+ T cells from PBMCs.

The CDR3 region reads CASSLPGQDTQYF. The nucleotide sequence reads TGTGCCAGCAGTTTGCCCGGACAGGATACGCAGTATTTT. The rearrangement joined TRBV2 to TRBJ2-3; the D gene is perhaps TRBD1, from 6 matching bases. Including the terminal cysteine and phenylalanine, the CDR3 comprises 13 residues. Just CDR3 DNA is preserved here, 39 bases in frame from base 1. From a lookup of the germline V gene, CDR1 and CDR2 are SNHLY and FYNNEI. Cut back by 5 bases and 6 bases, the V and J ends lie 12 bases apart.